This passage covers 4 T cell receptor beta chains from one sample sequenced in a study of blood T cells in healthy people across ages. Sample-barcoded 5' priming and a J-beta primer mix drove a second PCR of 7 to 11 cycles. One entry per CDR3 protein results from TCRdb running MiXCR on the 5' RACE reads. Of 600,000 to 800,000 distinct CDR3 sequences listed, more than 45% are singletons. The sample comprised blood. All receptors derive from a woman over 75 in good health.

This chain uses TRBV20-1 with TRBJ1-1; possibly TRBD1 for D (5 bases). The germline CDR1 and CDR2 sequences are DFQATT and SNEGSKA (reference sequence). This CDR3 is 13 amino acids long. V was cut by 3 bases and J by 0 bases, with 8 bases left in between. The CDR3 coding sequence is TGCAGTGCTAGGGGGGTAATGAACACTGAAGCTTTCTTT. Translated, it gives CSARGVMNTEAFF.

V is TRBV20-1 and J is TRBJ2-1; 13 bases agree with TRBD2. Losses at the gene ends were 1 base for V and 6 bases for J; bases not matched to a gene: 9. The CDR3 runs 17 residues. CDR1 is DFQATT and CDR2 is SNEGSKA in the germline V gene (reference sequence). CDR3 coding DNA: TGCAGTGCTAGAGGTCCGGGGACTAGCGGGAAGGGCAATGAGCAGTTCTTC. It codes for CSARGPGTSGKGNEQFF.

This rearrangement joins TRBV6-2 or TRBV6-3 to TRBJ2-2, with 13 bases that match TRBD2. CDR3 length: 15 amino acids. CDR1 and CDR2 (germline): MNHEY, SVGEGT. CDR3 sequence: CASGLAGSYTGELFF. CDR3 DNA sequence: TGTGCATCGGGACTAGCGGGATCATACACCGGGGAGCTGTTTTTT.

The rearrangement uses TRBV19 and TRBJ1-2, with 12 nucleotides matching TRBD1. The V gene's germline CDR1 is LNHDA and CDR2 SQIVND (reference sequence). The CDR3 totals 15 residues. V trimming: 5 bases; J trimming: 8 bases; junction bases outside the gene matches: 9. The CDR3 is CASSPLVGQGAGYTF. The CDR3 bases are TGTGCCAGTAGTCCCCTCGTGGGACAGGGGGCCGGCTACACCTTC.